Listed here are 10 T cell receptor beta chains from one sample, sequenced in a study of regulatory T cells in long-lasting Graves disease. Time point in this sample: persistent/refractory GD, antithyroid drugs over 5 years with positive TRAb. RNA extracted from PBMCs served as the sequencing template. Assembly of TCR beta libraries relied on iRepertoire HTBI primers together with Arm-PCR of CDR3 regions. Via MiXCR, TCRdb re-called the multiplex PCR reads, giving one row per CDR3 protein. The data contain 400,000 or so distinct CDR3 sequences, under 25% of them singletons. The specimen comprised peripheral blood mononuclear cells (PBMCs), sampled when the disease was refractory, from a patient treated with antithyroid drugs. These receptors originate from a female donor with Graves disease.

This clonotype was counted many times. This chain joins TRBV6-2 or TRBV6-3 and TRBJ1-5; D is uncertain. Trimming took 8 bases from V and 10 from J, leaving 18 bases between them. The CDR3 loop spans 13 amino acids. Per the germline V gene, CDR1 is MNHEY and CDR2 is SVGEGT. CDR3 bases: TGTGCCAGCGGTCTGACTGGGAGTGCTCCCCAGCATTTT. It is translated as CASGLTGSAPQHF.

This clonotype was detected a few times. This chain connects TRBV7-2 to TRBJ2-1, with 8 bases fitting TRBD2. The V and J ends lost 4 bases and 9 bases, in that order; junction bases with no gene match: 8. Germline V lookup: CDR1 SGHTA, CDR2 FQGNSA. CDR3 length: 14 residues. The CDR3 nucleotides are TGTGCCAGCAGCTACTTGGGCCTAGCGGGTGAGCAGTTCTTC. Its protein is CASSYLGLAGEQFF. Supplemented by reference TRBV7-2 and TRBJ2-1, the full variable domain reads GAGVSQSPSNKVTEKGKDVELRCDPISGHTALYWYRQSLGQGLEFLIYFQGNSAPDKSGLPSDRFSAERTGGSVSTLTIQRTQQEDSAVYLCASSYLGLAGEQFFGPGTRLTVL.

This chain joins TRBV2 and TRBJ2-6; 8 positions match TRBD1. After removal of 1 base from V and 3 bases from J, the junction contained 2 bases not matched to a gene. Germline assignment: CDR1 SNHLY and CDR2 FYNNEI. The CDR3 is 16 amino acids. The CDR3 DNA reads TGTGCCAGCAGTGAAGAACAGGGGGTTGGGGCCAACGTCCTGACTTTC. Translating it yields CASSEEQGVGANVLTF.

V and J are TRBV7-9 and TRBJ2-1, with 12 bases matching TRBD2. V was pared by 5 bases and J by 0 bases, with 8 bases of the junction left unmatched. CDR3 length: 18 amino acids. CDR1 and CDR2 from the germline V gene are SEHNR and FQNEAQ (reference sequence). In DNA form, the CDR3 reads TGTGCCAGCAGCATATGGACTAGCGGGACGAGCTCCTACAATGAGCAGTTCTTC. This sequence encodes CASSIWTSGTSSYNEQFF.

This clonotype was recorded a few times. This chain links TRBV2 with TRBJ1-5; D perhaps matches TRBD1 (5 bases). With 6 bases removed from V and 7 bases from J, the gap between germline ends came to 16 bases. The CDR3 totals 14 residues. Looked up from germline, CDR1 is SNHLY and CDR2 is FYNNEI. Here the CDR3 DNA reads TGTGCCAGCAGCGGGGCCGGGGACGGGCAGCCCCAGCATTTT. Translation gives CASSGAGDGQPQHF.

This clonotype was seen ten or more times. The CDR3 loop reads CASSQEASGLPYEQYF. CDR3 in DNA: TGTGCCAGCAGCCAAGAGGCTAGCGGGTTACCCTACGAGCAGTACTTC. The genes are TRBV4-2 and TRBJ2-7; 8 bases are a match to TRBD2. This CDR3 comprises 16 residues. Trimming at V came to 0 bases and at J to 2 bases, leaving 6 bases not matched to a gene. Germline V gives CDR1 LGHNA, CDR2 YNFKEQ.

A few counts support this clonotype. The chain joins TRBV27 to TRBJ2-4; 9 bases agree with TRBD1. The CDR3 is 14 residues long. Looked up from germline, CDR1 is MNHEY and CDR2 is SMNVEV (reference sequence). J was trimmed by 7 bases and V by 4 bases; bases with no gene match: 5. CDR3 residues: CASSSGQGPNIQYF. The CDR3 DNA reads as TGTGCCAGCAGTTCCGGACAGGGGCCCAACATTCAGTACTTC.

This chain connects TRBV14 to TRBJ1-2, with D possibly matching TRBD1 (5 bases). This CDR3 is 15 amino acids long. V was trimmed by 0 bases and J by 4 bases, leaving 12 bases between them. CDR1 is SGHDN, CDR2 FVKESK, per germline. Here the CDR3 DNA reads TGTGCCAGCAGCCAAGATATCGGGACTCTCTATGGCTACACCTTC. Protein: CASSQDIGTLYGYTF.

The J gene is TRBJ2-4, the V gene TRBV5-4, with TRBD1 identical over 7 bases. The trim removed 5 bases at V and 12 bases at J, leaving 8 bases unmatched. This CDR3 spans 12 amino acids. CDR1 is SGHNT, CDR2 YYREEE, per germline (reference sequence). The CDR3 reads CASSFGQVDQYF. The CDR3 bases are TGTGCCAGCAGTTTTGGACAGGTCGATCAGTACTTC.

A few counts support this clonotype. The CDR3 loop is CASSLSRADHYGYTF. As DNA, the CDR3 is TGTGCCAGTAGCCTATCCCGGGCCGACCACTATGGCTACACCTTC. The chain has TRBV19 and TRBJ1-2, with no clear D. V lost 6 bases and J lost 3, with 17 bases in between. Germline-derived CDR1 and CDR2 are LNHDA and SQIVND (reference sequence). The CDR3 runs 15 residues.